Here is one T cell receptor (beta chain) with its context. Its recognized antigen is unknown. No qualities accompany the bases; no much larger clone lies one base away. This sample is drawn from a study of type 1 regulatory T cells (dated by TCRdb to about 2021). Background on the whole study: An in vitro protocol by which a Tr1-enriched, alloantigen-specific CD4 T cell product named T-allo10 was generated was characterized in the study. T-allo10 was being evaluated clinically in patients with hematological malignancies who were receiving allogeneic hematopoietic stem cell transplantation.

T-allo10 cells derived from donors were reported to be host alloantigen-specific and anergic, and to suppress in an alloantigen-specific manner. The listed sequencing device is Illumina MiSeq. In-frame beta chains were kept once TCRdb had trimmed the public reads at Q25 with fastp and called clones with MiXCR. Each record represents a unique CDR3 protein, reported with the most common genes and DNA among its rows. The sample table shows around 62,000 distinct CDR3 sequences, and about 60% are seen once. The leading ten clones occupy 7.6% of the sample. This TCR was recovered from a human donor in good health. Specimen: cultured T cells, either the whole culture or a sorted T cell fraction (not recorded which). Interpreted using the paper, the cell subset or site label stands for: Tr1-enriched cell product generated in vitro against host alloantigens.

The CDR3 sequence is CASSGERDTDTQYF. The DNA sequence is as follows: TGCGCCAGCAGCGGCGAGAGGGACACAGATACGCAGTATTTT. Rearrangement joined TRBV10-1 to TRBJ2-3; tentative D gene TRBD2, with 5 bases matching. At the junction V is shortened by 6 bases and J by 2 bases, with 12 bases in between. The CDR3 measures 14 amino acids from cysteine to phenylalanine. The DNA shown is the 42-base CDR3, in frame from base 1. Sequences WNHNN (CDR1) and SYGVQD (CDR2) are obtained from the germline V gene (reference sequence).